This is a list of T cell receptor beta chains from one sample in a study of blood T cell repertoires in COVID-19. Assay used: immunoSEQ multiplex PCR; TCRdb lists only in-frame clones, some missing. The table records approximately 150,000 clones, approximately 90% of them present only once. Sequences were obtained from peripheral blood. These receptors all stem from a man aged 70-80 years with active COVID-19. The CDR3 runs from the conserved cysteine through the conserved F or W. The D gene is left open where the match is weak. For some rows the clone size is stated as once, few or many, or as a class when expanded; others skip it.

CDR3aa: CASSIALGTSGKNEQFF
CDR3nt: TGTGCCAGTAGTATAGCCCTCGGGACTAGCGGGAAGAATGAGCAGTTCTTC
d_gene: TRBD2
j_gene: TRBJ2-1
abundance: -
v_gene: TRBV19

CDR3aa: CASSFSSYEQYF
CDR3nt: TGTGCCAGCAGTTTCAGCTCCTACGAGCAGTACTTC
d_gene: -
j_gene: TRBJ2-7
abundance: -
v_gene: TRBV28

CDR3aa: CASSISQETQYF
CDR3nt: TGCGCCAGCAGCATTTCCCAGGAGACCCAGTACTTC
d_gene: -
j_gene: TRBJ2-5
abundance: -
v_gene: TRBV5-1

CDR3aa: CASSLEGSYNSPLHF
CDR3nt: TGCGCCAGCAGCTTAGAGGGCTCCTATAATTCACCCCTCCACTTT
d_gene: -
j_gene: TRBJ1-6
abundance: -
v_gene: TRBV5-1

CDR3aa: CATSRSGTYEQYF
CDR3nt: TGTGCCACCAGTCGTTCGGGGACCTACGAGCAGTACTTC
d_gene: -
j_gene: TRBJ2-7
abundance: -
v_gene: TRBV24-1

CDR3aa: CASSRGRNSPLHF
CDR3nt: TGTGCCAGCAGCAGGGGGCGGAATTCACCCCTCCACTTT
d_gene: TRBD1
j_gene: TRBJ1-6
abundance: -
v_gene: TRBV4-2

CDR3aa: CASSSGGPSTDTQYF
CDR3nt: TGTGCCAGCAGCTCGGGAGGGCCTAGCACAGATACGCAGTATTTT
d_gene: TRBD2
j_gene: TRBJ2-3
abundance: -
v_gene: TRBV7-9

CDR3aa: CASRPSRLAGAYNEQFF
CDR3nt: TGTGCCAGCAGGCCATCCCGTCTAGCGGGGGCCTACAATGAGCAGTTCTTC
d_gene: TRBD2
j_gene: TRBJ2-1
abundance: once
v_gene: TRBV28

CDR3aa: CSVDHGRATDTQYF
CDR3nt: TGCAGCGTTGATCACGGGAGGGCAACAGATACGCAGTATTTT
d_gene: TRBD2
j_gene: TRBJ2-3
abundance: -
v_gene: TRBV29-1

CDR3aa: CASSPGMGLGNEQYF
CDR3nt: TGTGCCAGTAGCCCCGGGATGGGTCTGGGGAACGAGCAGTACTTC
d_gene: -
j_gene: TRBJ2-7
abundance: -
v_gene: TRBV19

CDR3aa: CASSLDRSPGTPLHF
CDR3nt: TGTGCCAGCAGCTTGGACAGGTCGCCGGGGACACCCCTCCACTTT
d_gene: TRBD1
j_gene: TRBJ1-6
abundance: once
v_gene: TRBV11-1

CDR3aa: CASSPSRGQGTEAFF
CDR3nt: TGTGCCAGCAGTCCAAGCAGGGGGCAGGGCACTGAAGCTTTCTTT
d_gene: TRBD1
j_gene: TRBJ1-1
abundance: -
v_gene: TRBV6-5

CDR3aa: CASSSRDRVHEQYF
CDR3nt: TGTGCCAGCAGCAGCCGGGACAGGGTCCACGAGCAGTACTTC
d_gene: TRBD1
j_gene: TRBJ2-7
abundance: -
v_gene: TRBV7-9

CDR3aa: CASTTRRMPYGYTF
CDR3nt: TGTGCCAGCACTACTAGACGGATGCCCTATGGCTACACCTTC
d_gene: -
j_gene: TRBJ1-2
abundance: -
v_gene: TRBV28

CDR3aa: CARNRGHPYEQYF
CDR3nt: TGTGCCAGGAACAGGGGACACCCCTACGAGCAGTACTTC
d_gene: TRBD1
j_gene: TRBJ2-7
abundance: -
v_gene: TRBV11-3

CDR3aa: CASSPFQGETQYF
CDR3nt: TGTGCCAGCAGTCCATTTCAGGGAGAGACCCAGTACTTC
d_gene: -
j_gene: TRBJ2-5
abundance: -
v_gene: TRBV6-6

CDR3aa: CAWTPQVGTEAFF
CDR3nt: TGTGCCTGGACTCCCCAGGTTGGCACTGAAGCTTTCTTT
d_gene: -
j_gene: TRBJ1-1
abundance: -
v_gene: TRBV30

CDR3aa: CASSLVGGVTDTQYF
CDR3nt: TGTGCCAGCAGCTTGGTCGGCGGGGTCACAGATACGCAGTATTTT
d_gene: -
j_gene: TRBJ2-3
abundance: -
v_gene: TRBV5-4

CDR3aa: CASSISSGPQHF
CDR3nt: TGTGCCAGTAGTATATCCTCGGGGCCCCAGCATTTT
d_gene: -
j_gene: TRBJ1-5
abundance: -
v_gene: TRBV19

CDR3aa: CASSERGGTVQPQHF
CDR3nt: TGTGCCAGCAGTGAGCGAGGGGGAACGGTTCAGCCCCAGCATTTT
d_gene: -
j_gene: TRBJ1-5
abundance: -
v_gene: TRBV6-1

CDR3aa: CASSLISYSGNTIYF
CDR3nt: TGTGCCAGCAGCTTAATCAGTTACTCTGGAAACACCATATATTTT
d_gene: -
j_gene: TRBJ1-3
abundance: once
v_gene: TRBV7-9

CDR3aa: CASSNWTALTGANVLTF
CDR3nt: TGTGCCAGCAGCAACTGGACAGCCCTAACTGGGGCCAACGTCCTGACTTTC
d_gene: -
j_gene: TRBJ2-6
abundance: -
v_gene: TRBV21-1

CDR3aa: CASSLRAGGLTYEQYF
CDR3nt: TGTGCCAGCAGCTTAAGGGCAGGGGGCCTAACCTACGAGCAGTACTTC
d_gene: TRBD1
j_gene: TRBJ2-7
abundance: once
v_gene: TRBV7-2

CDR3aa: CASRTHGGQETQYF
CDR3nt: TGTGCCAGCAGGACGCACGGAGGACAGGAGACCCAGTACTTC
d_gene: -
j_gene: TRBJ2-5
abundance: few
v_gene: TRBV6-5